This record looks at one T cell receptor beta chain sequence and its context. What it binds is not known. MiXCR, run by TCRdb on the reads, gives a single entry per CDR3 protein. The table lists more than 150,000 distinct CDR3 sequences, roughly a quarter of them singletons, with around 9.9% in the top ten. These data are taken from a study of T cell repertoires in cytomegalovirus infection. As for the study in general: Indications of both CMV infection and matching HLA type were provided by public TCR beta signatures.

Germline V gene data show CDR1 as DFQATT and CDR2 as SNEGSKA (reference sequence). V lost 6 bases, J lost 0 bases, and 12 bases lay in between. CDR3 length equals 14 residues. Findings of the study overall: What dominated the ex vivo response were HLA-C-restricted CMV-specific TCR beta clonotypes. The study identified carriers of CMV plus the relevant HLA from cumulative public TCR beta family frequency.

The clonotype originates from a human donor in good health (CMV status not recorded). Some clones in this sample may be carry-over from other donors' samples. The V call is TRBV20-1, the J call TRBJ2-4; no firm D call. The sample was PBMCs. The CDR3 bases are TGCAGTGCCGACAAATTATTAGCCAAAAACATTCAGTACTTC. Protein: CSADKLLAKNIQYF.